Below are 3 T cell receptor beta chains sequenced from a single sample in a study of graft-versus-host responses after intestinal transplantation. Using immunoSEQ multiplex PCR, the repertoire was profiled, and TCRdb retains in-frame clones only, with some absent. The top ten clones hold roughly 5.6% of a sample with approximately 90,000 clones, under 95% of them seen once. No antigen has been identified for these receptors. The sample in question was unstimulated CD8+ T cells sorted from spleen or lymph node cells, obtained before intestinal transplant. These receptors were obtained from a human donor who received an intestinal transplant.

A word on this clone: The same CDR3 arises from other DNA sequences in this sample as well. The V gene is TRBV6-1, the J gene TRBJ2-1; D unclear. Between the trimmed V and J ends, which lost 8 bases and 0 bases, there was a span of 8 bases. CDR3 length equals 13 residues. Germline CDR1 reads MNHNS; CDR2 reads SASEGT. The CDR3 DNA is TGTGCCAGCGGGGTTAGCTCCTACAATGAGCAGTTCTTC. This translates into CASGVSSYNEQFF.

V gene TRBV27 combines with J gene TRBJ1-1; weak D call: TRBD1 (5 bases). The CDR3 spans 14 residues. Trimming took off 2 bases at V and 2 bases at J, with 9 bases between the two ends. Germline V gene lookup returns CDR1 MNHEY and CDR2 SMNVEV (reference sequence). For the CDR3, the DNA is TGTGCCAGCAGTTTACAGGGTGGTAACACTGAAGCTTTCTTT. Its translation is CASSLQGGNTEAFF.

The genes are TRBV5-1 and TRBJ1-1; D remains ambiguous. CDR3 length: 16 amino acids. V lost 4 bases, J lost 3 bases, and 19 bases lay in between. The germline V gene has CDR1 SGHRS and CDR2 YFSETQ. The CDR3 spells CASSRSGAVGHTEAFF. CDR3 DNA: TGCGCCAGCAGCCGGTCCGGTGCGGTTGGACACACTGAAGCTTTCTTT.